This T cell receptor beta chain came from a study of cytomegalovirus exposure and HLA in healthy donors. V shed 6 bases, J shed 0 bases, and the junction held 4 bases outside the gene matches. The CDR3 has 14 residues. Per the germline V gene, CDR1 is MDHEN and CDR2 is SYDVKM. This clone was picked up a small number of times. What it binds is unknown. Regarding the study as a whole: Most sequenced TCRs were rare (though some public TCRs occurred in many donors).

The PCR had 60 Vbeta and 13 Jbeta primers. Only in-frame clones appear in the TCRdb table, and some are missing; sequencing was by immunoSEQ multiplex PCR. The sample holds 150,000 to 200,000 clones, about 81% seen once. What was sequenced was PBMCs. The chain recombines TRBV28 with TRBJ2-5; 7 nucleotides align to TRBD1. This receptor was obtained from a woman under 30 in good health and CMV-seronegative. For the CDR3, the DNA is TGTGCCAGCAGCCCAGGGACAGACCAAGAGACCCAGTACTTC. Its protein is CASSPGTDQETQYF.